This TCR beta chain appears in the sequencing data of a study of CD8 T cells in Susac syndrome. Looked up from germline, CDR1 is SEHNR and CDR2 is FQNEAQ (reference sequence). The CDR3 length is 15 residues. V lost 1 base, J lost 5 bases, and 14 bases lay in between. RNA in amounts of roughly 0.5 to 1 ug was reverse transcribed with random hexamers. Amplification of the TCR beta CDR3 was carried out by immunoSEQ multiplex PCR, which spanned a total of 54 Vbeta and 13 Jbeta segments. Via MiXCR, TCRdb re-called the immunoSEQ multiplex PCR reads, giving one row per CDR3 protein. This table has more than 150,000 distinct CDR3 sequences, more than 90% appearing once.

This chain uses TRBV7-9 with TRBJ2-5; maybe TRBD2 (7 bases). This TCR was sampled from a human donor with Susac syndrome. Sequencing input: CD4+ T cells from PBMCs. CDR3 nucleotides: TGTGCCAGCAGCTTAGTAACGGGGGGCACGGAGACCCAGTACTTC. Translating gives CASSLVTGGTETQYF.